This T cell receptor (beta chain) was documented in a study of Ad26.COV2.S vaccination and SARS-CoV-2 variants. Findings and caveats of the study: Following vaccination, spike-specific CD8+ and CD4+ T cell responses reportedly exhibited substantial breadth. People given the vaccine had a wider spike-specific TCR breadth than placebo recipients did.

Germline loops: CDR1 SGHDN, CDR2 FVKESK. Trimming took 4 bases from V and 0 from J, leaving 9 bases between them. This CDR3 spans 15 amino acids. Generated by immunoSEQ multiplex PCR, the TCRdb table keeps only in-frame clones and is missing some. The sample yields approximately 460,000 clones, about 89% seen once. Documented treatment: roughly 19 received Ad26.COV2.S at low or high dose, single or two shots; 5 received placebo; per-sample allocation not given. Samples analyzed were those drawn on day 63 after the first vaccine or placebo injection. Concerning this clone: Antigen specificity is unknown.

The V gene is TRBV14, the J gene TRBJ1-4; D unclear. This receptor was obtained from a person between 18 and 65 years old who received the Ad26.COV2.S COVID-19 vaccine or a placebo. Sequencing used peripheral blood, obtained in a trial of Ad26.COV2.S vaccine versus placebo. CDR3: CASSPSRATNEKLFF. The CDR3 nucleotides are TGTGCCAGCAGCCCCTCGAGGGCAACTAATGAAAAACTGTTTTTT. The full variable domain, in which reference TRBV14 and TRBJ1-4 provide the parts outside the CDR3, is EAGVTQFPSHSVIEKGQTVTLRCDPISGHDNLYWYRRVMGKEIKFLLHFVKESKQDESGMPNNRFLAERTGGTYSTLKVQPAELEDSGVYFCASSPSRATNEKLFFGSGTQLSVL.